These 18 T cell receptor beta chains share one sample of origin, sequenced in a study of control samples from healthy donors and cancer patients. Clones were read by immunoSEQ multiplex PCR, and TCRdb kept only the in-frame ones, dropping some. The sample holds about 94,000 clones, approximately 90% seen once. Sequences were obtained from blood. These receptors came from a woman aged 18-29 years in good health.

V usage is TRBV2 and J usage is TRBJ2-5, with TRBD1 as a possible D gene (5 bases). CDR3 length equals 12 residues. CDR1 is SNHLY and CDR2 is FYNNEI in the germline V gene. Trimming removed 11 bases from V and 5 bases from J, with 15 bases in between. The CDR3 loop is CASSGAGETQYF. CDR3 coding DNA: TGTGCCTCCTCTGGGGCAGGGGAGACCCAGTACTTC.

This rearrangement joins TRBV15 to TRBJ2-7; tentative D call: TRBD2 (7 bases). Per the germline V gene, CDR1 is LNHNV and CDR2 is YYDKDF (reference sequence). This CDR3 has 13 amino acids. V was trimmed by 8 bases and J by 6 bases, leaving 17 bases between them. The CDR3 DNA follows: TGTGCCACCGAACTCGGGGGGCAGGGCGAGCAGTACTTC. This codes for CATELGGQGEQYF.

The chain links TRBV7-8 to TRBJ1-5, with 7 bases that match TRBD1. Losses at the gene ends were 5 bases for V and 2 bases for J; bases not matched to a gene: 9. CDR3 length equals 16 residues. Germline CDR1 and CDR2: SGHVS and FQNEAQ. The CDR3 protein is CASSPRQGEGNQPQHF. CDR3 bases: TGTGCCAGCAGCCCCCGGCAGGGGGAGGGCAATCAGCCCCAGCATTTT.

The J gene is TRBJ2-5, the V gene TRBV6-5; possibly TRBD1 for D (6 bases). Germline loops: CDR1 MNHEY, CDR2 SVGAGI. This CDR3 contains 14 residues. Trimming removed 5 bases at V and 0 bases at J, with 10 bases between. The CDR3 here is CASSPQGYQETQYF. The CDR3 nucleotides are TGTGCCAGCAGTCCACAGGGATACCAAGAGACCCAGTACTTC.

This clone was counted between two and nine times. The CDR3 DNA follows: TGCGCCAGCAGCCGTGGACTAGCGGGGGGGTACGAGCAGTACTTC. Amino acid sequence: CASSRGLAGGYEQYF. The chain has TRBV4-1 and TRBJ2-7; 15 bases are shared with TRBD2. The length of the CDR3 is 15 residues. CDR1 and CDR2 from the germline V gene are MGHRA and YSYEKL. The V gene end was trimmed by 4 bases and the J gene end by 4 bases; junction bases not matched to a gene: 2.

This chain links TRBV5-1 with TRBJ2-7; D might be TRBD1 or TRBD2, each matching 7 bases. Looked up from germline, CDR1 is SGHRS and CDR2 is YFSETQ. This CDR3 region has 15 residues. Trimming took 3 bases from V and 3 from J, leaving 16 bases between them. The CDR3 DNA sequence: TGCGCCAGCAGCTCGATCCCCAGGGGGGGCTACGAGCAGTACTTC. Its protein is CASSSIPRGGYEQYF.

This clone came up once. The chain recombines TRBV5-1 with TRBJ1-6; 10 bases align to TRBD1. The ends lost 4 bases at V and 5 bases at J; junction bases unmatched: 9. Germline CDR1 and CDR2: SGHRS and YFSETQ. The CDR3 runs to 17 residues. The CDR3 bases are TGCGCCAGCAGCCCGGATAGACAGGGGGCCAATAATTCACCCCTCCACTTT. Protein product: CASSPDRQGANNSPLHF.

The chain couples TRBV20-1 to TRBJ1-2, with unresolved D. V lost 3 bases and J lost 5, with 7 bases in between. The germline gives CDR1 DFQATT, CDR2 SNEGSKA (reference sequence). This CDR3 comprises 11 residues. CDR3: CSARGEYGYTF. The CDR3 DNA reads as TGCAGTGCTAGGGGAGAGTATGGCTACACCTTC.

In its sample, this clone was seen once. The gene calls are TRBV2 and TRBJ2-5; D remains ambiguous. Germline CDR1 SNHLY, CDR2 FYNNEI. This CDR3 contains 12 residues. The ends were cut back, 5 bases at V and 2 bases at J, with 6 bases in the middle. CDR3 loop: CASSSEQETQYF. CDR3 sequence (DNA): TGTGCCAGCAGTTCGGAGCAAGAGACCCAGTACTTC. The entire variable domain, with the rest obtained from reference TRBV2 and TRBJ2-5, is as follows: EPEVTQTPSHQVTQMGQEVILRCVPISNHLYFYWYRQILGQKVEFLVSFYNNEISEKSEIFDDQFSVERPDGSNFTLKIRSTKLEDSAMYFCASSSEQETQYFGPGTRLLVL.

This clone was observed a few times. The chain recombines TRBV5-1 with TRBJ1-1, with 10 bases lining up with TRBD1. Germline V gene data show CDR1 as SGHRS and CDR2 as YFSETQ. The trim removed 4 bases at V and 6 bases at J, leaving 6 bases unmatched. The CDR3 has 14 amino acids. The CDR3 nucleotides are TGCGCCAGCAGCGCGGGACAGGGGATCTCTGAAGCTTTCTTT. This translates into CASSAGQGISEAFF.

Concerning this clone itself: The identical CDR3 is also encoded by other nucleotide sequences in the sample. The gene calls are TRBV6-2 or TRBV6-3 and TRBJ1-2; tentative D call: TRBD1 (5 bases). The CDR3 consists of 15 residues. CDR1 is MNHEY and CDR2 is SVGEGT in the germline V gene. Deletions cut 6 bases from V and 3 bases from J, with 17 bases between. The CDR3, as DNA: TGTGCCAGCAGCTCGGCAGGGCGAAAATACTATGGCTACACCTTC. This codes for CASSSAGRKYYGYTF.

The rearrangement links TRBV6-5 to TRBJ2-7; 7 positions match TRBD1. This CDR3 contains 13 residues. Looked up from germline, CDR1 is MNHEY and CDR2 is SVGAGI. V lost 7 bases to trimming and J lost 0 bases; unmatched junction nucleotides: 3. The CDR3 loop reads CASKRDSSYEQYF. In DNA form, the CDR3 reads TGTGCCAGCAAAAGGGACAGCTCCTACGAGCAGTACTTC.

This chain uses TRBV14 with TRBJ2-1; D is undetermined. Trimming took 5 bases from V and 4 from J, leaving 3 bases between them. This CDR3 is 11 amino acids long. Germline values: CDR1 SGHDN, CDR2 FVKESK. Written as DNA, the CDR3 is TGTGCCAGCAGCATATACAATGAGCAGTTCTTC. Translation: CASSIYNEQFF.

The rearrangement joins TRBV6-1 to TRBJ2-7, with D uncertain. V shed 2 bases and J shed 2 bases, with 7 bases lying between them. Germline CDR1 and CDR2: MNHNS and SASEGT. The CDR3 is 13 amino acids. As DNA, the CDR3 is TGTGCCAGCAGTGAATGGGGTACCTACGAGCAGTACTTC. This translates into CASSEWGTYEQYF.

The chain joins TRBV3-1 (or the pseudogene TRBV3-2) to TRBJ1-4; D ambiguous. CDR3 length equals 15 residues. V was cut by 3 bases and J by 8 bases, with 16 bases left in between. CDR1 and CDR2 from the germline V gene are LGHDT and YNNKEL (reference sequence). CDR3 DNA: TGTGCCAGCAGCCATCTGGAGGGAGGAAGAGAAAAACTGTTTTTT. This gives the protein CASSHLEGGREKLFF.

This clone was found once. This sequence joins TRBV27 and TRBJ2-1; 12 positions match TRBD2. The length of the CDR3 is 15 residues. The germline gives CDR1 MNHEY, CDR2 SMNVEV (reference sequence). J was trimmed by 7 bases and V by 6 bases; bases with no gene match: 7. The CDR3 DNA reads TGTGCCAGCAGGACTAGCGGGGGTAGGAGGAATGAGCAGTTCTTC. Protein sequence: CASRTSGGRRNEQFF.

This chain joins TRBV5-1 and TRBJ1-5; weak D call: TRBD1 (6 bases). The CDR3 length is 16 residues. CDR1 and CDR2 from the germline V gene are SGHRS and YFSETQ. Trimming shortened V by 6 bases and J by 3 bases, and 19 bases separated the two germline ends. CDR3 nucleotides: TGCGCCAGCAAGGGGAGGGGGGGCGTGAACAATCAGCCCCAGCATTTT. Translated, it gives CASKGRGGVNNQPQHF.

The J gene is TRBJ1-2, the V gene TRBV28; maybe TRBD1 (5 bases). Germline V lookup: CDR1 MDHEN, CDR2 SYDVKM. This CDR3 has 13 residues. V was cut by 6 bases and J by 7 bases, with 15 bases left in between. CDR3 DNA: TGTGCCAGCAGACTGGGGGGGAGAACTGGCTACACCTTC. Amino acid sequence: CASRLGGRTGYTF.